Below, 6 T cell receptor beta chains from the same sample are listed, as sequenced in a study of T cells after posttransplantation cyclophosphamide. Clones were sequenced by immunoSEQ multiplex PCR, and TCRdb holds only the in-frame ones, with some missing. The table records 47,000 or so clones, almost 95% of them present only once. Input material: PBMCs. The receptors derive from a woman aged 50 to 60 in good health and a related stem cell transplant donor.

The chain is built from TRBV5-1 and TRBJ2-4; a weak D match, TRBD1 (5 bases). The CDR3 has 12 amino acids. Trimming left V 1 base short and J 6 bases short, with 5 bases between. Germline V lookup: CDR1 SGHRS, CDR2 YFSETQ. The CDR3 DNA sequence: TGCGCCAGCAGCTTGCAGGGAAACATTCAGTACTTC. This gives the protein CASSLQGNIQYF.

This clone occurred a few times. The chain uses TRBV19 and TRBJ1-4; the D gene is possibly TRBD1 (6 bases). CDR3 length: 14 amino acids. V lost 9 bases and J 10 bases, leaving 21 bases between the germline ends. Germline V CDR1 and CDR2: LNHDA, SQIVND (reference sequence). This CDR3 is CASYDRPIGGKLFF. DNA of the CDR3: TGTGCCAGCTACGACAGGCCCATCGGTGGAAAACTGTTTTTT.

DNA of the CDR3: TGTGCCAGCAGGGGACAGGGTGTTTTGTTCACTGAAGCTTTCTTT. It is translated as CASRGQGVLFTEAFF. The genes are TRBV6-1 and TRBJ1-1; 9 bases align to TRBD1. The ends lost 6 bases at V and 4 bases at J; junction bases unmatched: 9. Germline V gives CDR1 MNHNS, CDR2 SASEGT. The CDR3 sequence is 15 residues long.

CDR3: CASRLAGNEQFF. For the CDR3, the DNA is TGTGCCAGCAGACTAGCGGGTAATGAGCAGTTCTTC. The rearrangement uses TRBV2 and TRBJ2-1, with 9 bases aligning to TRBD2. The CDR3 runs 12 residues. After removal of 6 bases from V and 7 bases from J, the junction contained 1 base not matched to a gene. Germline V gene sequence: CDR1 SNHLY, CDR2 FYNNEI.

The chain joins TRBV10-3 to TRBJ1-6; D uncertain. CDR1 ENHRY and CDR2 SYGVKD come from the germline V gene. CDR3 size: 15 residues. Deletions cut 3 bases from V and 6 bases from J, with 12 bases between. This CDR3 is CAISERGVVNSPLHF. The CDR3 DNA reads as TGTGCCATCAGTGAACGCGGGGTCGTTAATTCACCCCTCCACTTT.

The chain recombines TRBV6-1 with TRBJ1-1; no reliable D call. V shed 3 bases and J shed 3 bases, with 11 bases lying between them. The germline gives CDR1 MNHNS, CDR2 SASEGT. CDR3 size: 14 residues. CDR3 region: CASSELLVDTEAFF. In nucleotides, the CDR3 is TGTGCCAGCAGTGAGCTTCTAGTTGACACTGAAGCTTTCTTT.